These 14 T cell receptor beta chains were sequenced from one sample in a study of blood T cell repertoires in COVID-19. Profiling relied on immunoSEQ multiplex PCR, and the TCRdb table lists in-frame clones only, not all of them. The repertoire holds approximately 170,000 clones, 85% to 95% seen once, with around 2% in the top ten. The specimen was peripheral blood. These receptors were collected from a woman aged 55-69 years with COVID-19, enrolled during active disease.

The chain uses TRBV2 and TRBJ2-2; a weak D match, TRBD2 (7 bases). Looked up from germline, CDR1 is SNHLY and CDR2 is FYNNEI. Trimming took 6 bases from V and 7 from J, leaving 24 bases between them. CDR3 length: 17 residues. CDR3 DNA: TGTGCCAGCAGACTACAGGAGTTGGGGGGGGCCCACGGGGAGCTGTTTTTT. This codes for CASRLQELGGAHGELFF.

The chain uses TRBV7-3 and TRBJ2-1; 11 bases are a match to TRBD2. Trimming cost V 5 bases and J 6 bases; bases outside gene matches: 9. There are 16 residues in the CDR3. Germline CDR1 and CDR2: SGHTA and FQGTGA. The CDR3, as DNA: TGTGCCAGCAGCCCGGATCGACTAGCGGGGATCAATGAGCAGTTCTTC. Its protein product is CASSPDRLAGINEQFF.

V gene TRBV11-2 combines with J gene TRBJ1-2; TRBD1 matches at 7 bases. This CDR3 has 13 residues. J was trimmed by 2 bases and V by 5 bases; bases with no gene match: 2. Germline-derived CDR1 and CDR2 are SGHAT and FQNNGV. The CDR3 coding sequence is TGTGCCAGCAGCCCGGACAGGAACTATGGCTACACCTTC. Its protein is CASSPDRNYGYTF. The full variable domain, rest sourced from reference TRBV11-2 and TRBJ1-2, is EAGVAQSPRYKIIEKRQSVAFWCNPISGHATLYWYQQILGQGPKLLIQFQNNGVVDDSQLPKDRFSAERLKGVDSTLKIQPAKLEDSAVYLCASSPDRNYGYTFGSGTRLTVV.

This chain uses TRBV10-3 with TRBJ2-3; TRBD2 matches at 8 bases. This CDR3 has 16 residues. Per the germline V gene, CDR1 is ENHRY and CDR2 is SYGVKD. V dropped 4 bases and J dropped 0; count of bases not matched to a gene: 6. This CDR3 is CAISASVAGSTDTQYF. DNA of the CDR3: TGTGCCATCAGTGCGTCTGTAGCGGGGAGCACAGATACGCAGTATTTT.

The CDR3 nucleotides read TGTGCCAGGTCAGGGCAGGCGAGCTCCTACGAGCAGTACTTC. Translated: CARSGQASSYEQYF. V usage is TRBV11-3 and J usage is TRBJ2-7, with TRBD1 as a possible D gene (5 bases). The V end was cut by 9 bases, the J end by 0 bases, with 15 bases between. The CDR3 covers 14 residues. From germline, CDR1 is SGHNT and CDR2 YENEEA.

The rearrangement uses TRBV4-2 and TRBJ1-1, with D possibly TRBD1 on 5 matching bases. V lost 0 bases to trimming and J lost 1 base, with 12 bases between them. The CDR3 covers 16 residues. CDR1 is LGHNA and CDR2 is YNFKEQ in the germline V gene. The CDR3 bases are TGTGCCAGCAGCCAAGAGTACCCAGGGTCGAACACTGAAGCTTTCTTT. Translation: CASSQEYPGSNTEAFF.

The chain employs TRBV4-3 and TRBJ1-5; 10 positions agree with TRBD1. The CDR3 extends over 15 amino acids. Germline lookup yields CDR1 LGHNA and CDR2 YSLEER. Germline trimming cut 4 bases from V and 1 base from J; bases unmatched to any gene: 1. DNA for the CDR3: TGCGCCAGCAGCCGGGACAGGGGAAGCAATCAGCCCCAGCATTTT. This encodes CASSRDRGSNQPQHF.

CDR3 region: CASSLVGTGANVLTF. CDR3 DNA: TGTGCCAGCAGCTTAGTTGGGACAGGGGCCAACGTCCTGACTTTC. The chain employs TRBV7-2 and TRBJ2-6, with D possibly TRBD1 on 6 matching bases. CDR3 length: 15 residues. Germline assignment: CDR1 SGHTA and CDR2 FQGNSA. The V gene lost 1 base and the J gene lost 4 bases, with 8 bases spanning the gap.

This clone has just a few counts. This chain connects TRBV27 to TRBJ1-5; the D gene is possibly TRBD1 (6 bases). The CDR3 runs 19 residues. In germline, CDR1 is MNHEY, CDR2 SMNVEV (reference sequence). V was pared by 5 bases and J by 4 bases, with 27 bases between. The CDR3 coding sequence is TGTGCCAGCAGTACAACAGGGAGAGGGGGTTTTACGGTAAATCAGCCCCAGCATTTT. Encoded protein: CASSTTGRGGFTVNQPQHF.

This clone has a single count. The rearrangement links TRBV11-2 to TRBJ1-6; D not resolved. Germline CDR1 reads SGHAT; CDR2 reads FQNNGV. The CDR3 is 15 amino acids. V lost 1 base to trimming and J lost 6 bases, with 10 bases between them. The CDR3 DNA is TGTGCCAGCAGCTTAGGTGGGAGGGCTAATTCACCCCTCCACTTT. This codes for CASSLGGRANSPLHF.

To note about this clone: Mismatch with germline at one junction end may stem from a read error. V usage is TRBV29-1 and J usage is TRBJ2-3; D possibly corresponds to TRBD2 (6 bases). The CDR3 covers 8 residues. CDR1 SQVTM and CDR2 ANQGSEA come from the germline V gene. The CDR3 protein is CSVDPGRF. CDR3 in DNA: TGCAGCGTTGATCCAGGGAGGTTT.

The V and J genes are TRBV18 and TRBJ1-2; 9 bases agree with TRBD1. This CDR3 has 14 residues. Germline V gives CDR1 KGHSH, CDR2 LQKENI. J was trimmed by 8 bases and V by 3 bases; bases with no gene match: 7. CDR3 in amino acids: CASSPETGGMGYTF. The CDR3 nucleotides read TGTGCCAGCTCACCCGAAACAGGGGGCATGGGCTACACCTTC.

The rearrangement uses TRBV6-2 or TRBV6-3 and TRBJ2-1; the match to TRBD1 covers 9 bases. The CDR3 is 15 residues long. The germline gives CDR1 MNHEY, CDR2 SVGEGT. V lost 4 bases and J lost 7; bases outside the gene matches: 8. CDR3 in amino acids: CASSFPGQGTNEQFF. In DNA, the CDR3 is TGTGCCAGCAGTTTTCCGGGACAGGGAACTAATGAGCAGTTCTTC.

This sequence joins TRBV19 and TRBJ1-5; tentative D call: TRBD1 (5 bases). Trimming shortened V by 9 bases and J by 6 bases, and 12 bases separated the two germline ends. Looked up from germline, CDR1 is LNHDA and CDR2 is SQIVND (reference sequence). This CDR3 has 12 amino acids. The CDR3 nucleotides read TGTGCCAGCGGGGGGTTTAGTCAGCCCCAGCATTTT. This sequence encodes CASGGFSQPQHF. Complete variable domain (other parts from reference TRBV19 and TRBJ1-5): DGGITQSPKYLFRKEGQNVTLSCEQNLNHDAMYWYRQDPGQGLRLIYYSQIVNDFQKGDIAEGYSVSREKKESFPLTVTSAQKNPTAFYLCASGGFSQPQHFGDGTRLSIL.